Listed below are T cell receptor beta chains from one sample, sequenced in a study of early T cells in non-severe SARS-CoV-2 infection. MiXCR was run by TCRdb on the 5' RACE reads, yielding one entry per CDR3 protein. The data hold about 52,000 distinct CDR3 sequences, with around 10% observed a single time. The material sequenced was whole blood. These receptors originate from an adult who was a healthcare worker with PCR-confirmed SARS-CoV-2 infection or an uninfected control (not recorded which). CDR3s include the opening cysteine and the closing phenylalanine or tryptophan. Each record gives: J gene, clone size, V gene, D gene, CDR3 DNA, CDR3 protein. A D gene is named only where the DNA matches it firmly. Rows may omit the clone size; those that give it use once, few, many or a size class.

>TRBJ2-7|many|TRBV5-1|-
TGCGCCAGCAGCCTCGGGGACTTCGCCTACGAGCAGTACTTC
CASSLGDFAYEQYF
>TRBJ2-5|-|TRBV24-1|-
TGTGCCACCAGTGATTCCAGACAAGAGACCCAGTACTTC
CATSDSRQETQYF
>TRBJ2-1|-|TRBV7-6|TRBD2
TGTGCCAGCAGCTCTAGCGGTTTACAGTTCTTC
CASSSSGLQFF
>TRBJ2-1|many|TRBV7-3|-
TGTGCCAGCAGCCTCCGGACAACGAATTACAATGAGCAGTTCTTC
CASSLRTTNYNEQFF
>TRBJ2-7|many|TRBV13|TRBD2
TGTGCCAGCAGCTTACCCGCAGCGGGAGGAGGCTACGAGCAGTACTTC
CASSLPAAGGGYEQYF
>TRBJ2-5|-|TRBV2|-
TGTGCCAGCAGTTCGGTGGAGACCCAGTACTTC
CASSSVETQYF
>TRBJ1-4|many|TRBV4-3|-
TGCGCCAGCAGCCAAGAAATTGCAGAAAAACTGTTTTTT
CASSQEIAEKLFF
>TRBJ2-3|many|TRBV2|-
TGTGCCAGCAGTGAGCCGAGGATTGGAGATACGCAGTATTTT
CASSEPRIGDTQYF
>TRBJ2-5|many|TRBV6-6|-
TGTGCCAGCAGTTACGCCGGGAAACCAGGACGCGAGACCCAGTACTTC
CASSYAGKPGRETQYF
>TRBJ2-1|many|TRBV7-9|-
TGTGCCAGCAGCTTAGGCGGCACTAGAATCGATGAGCAGTTCTTC
CASSLGGTRIDEQFF
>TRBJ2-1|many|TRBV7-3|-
TGTGCCAGCAGCTTAACCCTAGCAAGTACGAATGAGCAGTTCTTC
CASSLTLASTNEQFF
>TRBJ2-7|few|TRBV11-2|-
TGTGCCAGCAGCTTTACGGGACCTGTCACCTACGAGCAGTACTTC
CASSFTGPVTYEQYF
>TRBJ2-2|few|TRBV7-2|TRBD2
TGTGCCAGCAGCTCCCTTGGACTAGCGGGAAGGGAGCTGTTTTTT
CASSSLGLAGRELFF
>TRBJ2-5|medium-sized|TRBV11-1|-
TGTGCCAGCAGATCCGGGGAACAAGAGACCCAGTACTTC
CASRSGEQETQYF
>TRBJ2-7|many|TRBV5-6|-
TGTGCCAGCAGCCTCGCAAACCAAGAATACGAGCAGTACTTC
CASSLANQEYEQYF
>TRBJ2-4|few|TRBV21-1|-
TGTGCCAGCAGCAAAGATGCAGGCTCCCTCTCCAAAAACATTCAGTACTTC
CASSKDAGSLSKNIQYF
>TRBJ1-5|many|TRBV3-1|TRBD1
TGTGCCAGCAGCCAAGCAACAGGGGATCAGCCCCAGCATTTT
CASSQATGDQPQHF
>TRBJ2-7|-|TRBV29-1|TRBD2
TGCAGCGTTGTTTTAGCGGGGGGCGAGCAGTACTTC
CSVVLAGGEQYF
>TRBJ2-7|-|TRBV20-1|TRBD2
TGCAGTGCTAGAGATATCAGCGGGAGTTCCAACGAGCAGTACTTC
CSARDISGSSNEQYF
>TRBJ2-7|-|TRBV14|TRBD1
TGTGCCAGCAGCCCGTTGGACAGGGCAACCACCGAGCAGTACTTC
CASSPLDRATTEQYF
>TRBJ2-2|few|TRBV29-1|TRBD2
TGCAGCGTGCTCGGCGGGGGGCCGAACACCGGGGAGCTGTTTTTT
CSVLGGGPNTGELFF
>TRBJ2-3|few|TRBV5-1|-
TGCGCCAGCAGCTCACCGGGACATCAGTATTTT
CASSSPGHQYF
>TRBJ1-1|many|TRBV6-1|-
TGTGCCAGCAGTACTGAAGCGGCCATGAACACTGAAGCTTTCTTT
CASSTEAAMNTEAFF
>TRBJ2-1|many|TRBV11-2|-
TGTGCCAGCACCCCATCCGCCGCCTACAATGAGCAGTTCTTC
CASTPSAAYNEQFF
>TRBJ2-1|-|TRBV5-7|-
TGTGCCAGCAGCTTCGGCAGAATGGGGTCTTACGGCAATGAGCAGTTCTTC
CASSFGRMGSYGNEQFF
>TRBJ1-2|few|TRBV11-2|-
TGTGCCAGCAGCTATTCCGTAGGGGACTATGGCTACACCTTC
CASSYSVGDYGYTF
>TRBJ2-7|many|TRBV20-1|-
TGCAGTGGGAGGGGGATGGGCTACGAGCAGTACTTC
CSGRGMGYEQYF
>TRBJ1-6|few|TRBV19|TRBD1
TGTGCCAGTCTTGACAGGGGGCCGAATTCACCCCTCCACTTT
CASLDRGPNSPLHF
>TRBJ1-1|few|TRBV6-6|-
TGTGCCAGCAGGCGGGACCGCACTGAAGCTTTCTTT
CASRRDRTEAFF
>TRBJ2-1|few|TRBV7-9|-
TGTGCCAGCAGCTTAACTCTCTCCTCAAATGAGCAGTTCTTC
CASSLTLSSNEQFF
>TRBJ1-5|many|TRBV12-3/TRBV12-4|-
TGTGCCAGCAGAATCACCGTCTCGGATCAGCCCCAGCATTTT
CASRITVSDQPQHF
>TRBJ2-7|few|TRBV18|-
TGTGCCAGCTCACCCCTCAGGGACGAGCAGTACTTC
CASSPLRDEQYF
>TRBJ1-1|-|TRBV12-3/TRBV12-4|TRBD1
TGTGCCAGCAGTAGACAGGGGTTACCTGAAGCTTTCTTT
CASSRQGLPEAFF
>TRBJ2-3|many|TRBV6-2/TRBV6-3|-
TGTGCCAGCAGTTACTCGTCTAAAAAGAATACCCGGGACCCTAGCACAGATACGCAGTATTTT
CASSYSSKKNTRDPSTDTQYF
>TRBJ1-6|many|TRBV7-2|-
TGTGCCAGCAGCGTAGGGGGGCAGCGTAGATCACCCCTCCACTTT
CASSVGGQRRSPLHF
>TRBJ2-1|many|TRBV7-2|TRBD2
TGTGCCAGCACCATACTAGCGAACAATGAGCAGTTCTTC
CASTILANNEQFF
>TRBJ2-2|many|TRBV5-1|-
TGCGCCAGCAGCGCCACGGGGCGGGACACCGGGGAGCTGTTTTTT
CASSATGRDTGELFF
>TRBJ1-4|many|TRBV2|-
TGTGCCAGCAGTGAGGACAGTGCAACTAATGAAAAACTGTTTTTT
CASSEDSATNEKLFF
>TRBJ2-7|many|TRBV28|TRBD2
TGTGCCAGCAGTTTCCCCGGACTAGCGGGGCCGCAACTCTACGAGCAGTACTTC
CASSFPGLAGPQLYEQYF
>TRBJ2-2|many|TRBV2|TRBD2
TGTGCCAGCAGAGCTAGCGGGACCGGGGAGCTGTTTTTT
CASRASGTGELFF
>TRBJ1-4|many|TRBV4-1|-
TGCGCCAGCAGCCCGCTAGTGGCGAATGAAAAACTGTTTTTT
CASSPLVANEKLFF
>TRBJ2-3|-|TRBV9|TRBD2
TGTGCCAGCAGCGTAGCCAGCGGGGGGCCCTACCGCACAGATACGCAGTATTTT
CASSVASGGPYRTDTQYF
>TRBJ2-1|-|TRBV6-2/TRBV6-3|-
TGTGCCAGCGAATCAGGCTACTCCTACAATGAGCAGTTCTTC
CASESGYSYNEQFF
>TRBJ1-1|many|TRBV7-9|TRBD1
TGTGCCAGCACCCTACCAGGGACAGACACTGAAGCTTTCTTT
CASTLPGTDTEAFF
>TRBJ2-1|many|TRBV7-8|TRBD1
TGTGCCAGCAGCTTGCCCCCAGCGGGACAGGGGTGGGAGTTCCGGGAGCAGTTCTTC
CASSLPPAGQGWEFREQFF
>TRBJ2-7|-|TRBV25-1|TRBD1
TGTGCCAGCAGTCTAAGGGGGACAGGGCTCTCCTACGAGCAGTACTTC
CASSLRGTGLSYEQYF
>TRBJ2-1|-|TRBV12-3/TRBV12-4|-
TGTGCCAGCAGTTTAAGTGGTCTTGACAATGAGCAGTTCTTC
CASSLSGLDNEQFF